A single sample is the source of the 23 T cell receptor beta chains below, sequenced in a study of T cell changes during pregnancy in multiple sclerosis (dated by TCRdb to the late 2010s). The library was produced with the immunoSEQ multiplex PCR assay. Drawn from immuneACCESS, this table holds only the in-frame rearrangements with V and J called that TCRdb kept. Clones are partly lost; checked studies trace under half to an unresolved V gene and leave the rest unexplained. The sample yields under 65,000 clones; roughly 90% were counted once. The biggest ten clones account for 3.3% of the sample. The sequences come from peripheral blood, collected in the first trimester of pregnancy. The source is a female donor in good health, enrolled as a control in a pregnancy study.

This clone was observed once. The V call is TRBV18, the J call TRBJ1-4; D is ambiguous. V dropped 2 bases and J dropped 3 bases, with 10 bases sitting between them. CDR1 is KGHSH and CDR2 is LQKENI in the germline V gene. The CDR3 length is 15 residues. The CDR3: CASSPWGDPNEKLFF. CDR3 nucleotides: TGTGCCAGCTCACCATGGGGAGACCCTAATGAAAAACTGTTTTTT.

CDR3 loop: CASRRRLNQGNEQFF. CDR3 sequence (DNA): TGTGCCAGCCGAAGGAGGCTGAACCAGGGGAATGAGCAGTTCTTC. The chain employs TRBV28 and TRBJ2-1, with D possibly being TRBD1 (6 bases). Germline V gives CDR1 MDHEN, CDR2 SYDVKM. The CDR3 runs 15 residues. Trimming pared 8 bases from V and 7 bases from J, leaving 21 bases between.

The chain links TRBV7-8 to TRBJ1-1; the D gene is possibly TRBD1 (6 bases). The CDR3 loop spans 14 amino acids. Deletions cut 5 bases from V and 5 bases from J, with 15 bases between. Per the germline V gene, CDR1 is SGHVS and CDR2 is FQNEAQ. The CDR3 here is CASSRAGAGTEAFF. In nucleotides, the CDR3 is TGTGCCAGCAGCCGCGCGGGGGCTGGGACTGAAGCTTTCTTT.

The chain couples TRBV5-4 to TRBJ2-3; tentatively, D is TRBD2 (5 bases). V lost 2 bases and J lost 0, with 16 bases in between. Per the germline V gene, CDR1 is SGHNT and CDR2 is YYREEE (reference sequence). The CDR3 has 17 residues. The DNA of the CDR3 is TGTGCCAGCAGCTTTTCGGGGTCCATGCGTAGCACAGATACGCAGTATTTT. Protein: CASSFSGSMRSTDTQYF.

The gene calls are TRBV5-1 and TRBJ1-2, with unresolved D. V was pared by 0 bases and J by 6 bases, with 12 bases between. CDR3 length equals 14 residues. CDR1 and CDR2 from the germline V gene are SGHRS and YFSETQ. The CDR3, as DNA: TGCGCCAGCAGCTTGGCCGGAGACGCAAATGGCTACACCTTC. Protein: CASSLAGDANGYTF.

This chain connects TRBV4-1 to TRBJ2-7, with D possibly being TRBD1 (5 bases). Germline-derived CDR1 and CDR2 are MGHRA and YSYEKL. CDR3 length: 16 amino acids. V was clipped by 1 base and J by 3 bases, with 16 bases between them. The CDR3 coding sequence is TGCGCCAGCAGCCAAGTGTTGAGCAGGGCGGTCTACGAGCAGTACTTC. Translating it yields CASSQVLSRAVYEQYF.

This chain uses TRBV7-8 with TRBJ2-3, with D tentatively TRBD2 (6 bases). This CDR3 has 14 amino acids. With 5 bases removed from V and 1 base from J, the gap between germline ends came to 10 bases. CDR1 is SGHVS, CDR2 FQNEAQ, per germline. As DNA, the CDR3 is TGTGCCAGCAGCAGACTAGTGGGCACAGATACGCAGTATTTT. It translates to CASSRLVGTDTQYF.

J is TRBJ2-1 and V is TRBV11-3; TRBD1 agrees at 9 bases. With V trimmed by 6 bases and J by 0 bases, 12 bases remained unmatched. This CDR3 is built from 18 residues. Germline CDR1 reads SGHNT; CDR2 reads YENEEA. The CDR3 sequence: CASSFPNRGQSSYNEQFF. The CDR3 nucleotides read TGTGCCAGCAGTTTCCCCAACAGGGGGCAAAGCTCCTACAATGAGCAGTTCTTC.

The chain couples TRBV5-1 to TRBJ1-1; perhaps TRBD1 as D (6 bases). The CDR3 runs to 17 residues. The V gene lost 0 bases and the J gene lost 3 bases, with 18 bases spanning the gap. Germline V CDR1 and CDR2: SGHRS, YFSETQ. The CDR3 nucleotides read TGCGCCAGCAGCTTGGTGGGGGCTACTTATGTTGACACTGAAGCTTTCTTT. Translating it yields CASSLVGATYVDTEAFF.

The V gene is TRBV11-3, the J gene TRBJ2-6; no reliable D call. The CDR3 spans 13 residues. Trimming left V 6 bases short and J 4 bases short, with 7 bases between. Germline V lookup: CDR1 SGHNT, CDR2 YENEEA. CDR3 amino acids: CASRSLGANVLTF. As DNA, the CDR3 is TGTGCCAGCAGATCTTTAGGGGCCAACGTCCTGACTTTC.

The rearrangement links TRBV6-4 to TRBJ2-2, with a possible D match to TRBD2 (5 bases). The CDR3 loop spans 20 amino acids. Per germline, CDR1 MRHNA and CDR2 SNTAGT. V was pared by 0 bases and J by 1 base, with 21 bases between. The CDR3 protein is CASSDSYRVPGGLNTGELFF. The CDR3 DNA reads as TGTGCCAGCAGTGACTCGTACCGGGTCCCCGGCGGGCTGAACACCGGGGAGCTGTTTTTT.

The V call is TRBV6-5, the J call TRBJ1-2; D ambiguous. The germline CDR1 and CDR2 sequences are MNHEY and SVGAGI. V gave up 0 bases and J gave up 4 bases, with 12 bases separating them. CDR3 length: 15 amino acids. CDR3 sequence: CASSYSQATLYGYTF. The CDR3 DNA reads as TGTGCCAGCAGTTACTCGCAGGCGACCCTCTATGGCTACACCTTC.

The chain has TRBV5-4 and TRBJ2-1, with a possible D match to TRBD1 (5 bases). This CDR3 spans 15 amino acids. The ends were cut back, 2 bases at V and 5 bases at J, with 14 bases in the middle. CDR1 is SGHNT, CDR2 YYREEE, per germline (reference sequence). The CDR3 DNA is TGTGCCAGCAGCTTAAGGCAGGGTATAGACAATGAGCAGTTCTTC. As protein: CASSLRQGIDNEQFF.

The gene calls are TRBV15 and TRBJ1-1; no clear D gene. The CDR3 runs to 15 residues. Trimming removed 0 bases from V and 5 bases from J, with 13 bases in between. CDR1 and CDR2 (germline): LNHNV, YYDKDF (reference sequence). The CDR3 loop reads CATSRDPGFDTEAFF. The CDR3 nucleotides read TGTGCCACCAGCAGAGATCCGGGGTTCGATACTGAAGCTTTCTTT.

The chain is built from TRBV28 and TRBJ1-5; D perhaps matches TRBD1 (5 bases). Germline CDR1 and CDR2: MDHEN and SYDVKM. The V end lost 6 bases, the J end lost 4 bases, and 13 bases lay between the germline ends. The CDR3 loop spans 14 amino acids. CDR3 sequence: CASRPGQGNQPQHF. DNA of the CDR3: TGTGCCAGCAGACCAGGGCAGGGAAATCAGCCCCAGCATTTT. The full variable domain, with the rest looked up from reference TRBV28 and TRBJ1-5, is DVKVTQSSRYLVKRTGEKVFLECVQDMDHENMFWYRQDPGLGLRLIYFSYDVKMKEKGDIPEGYSVSREKKERFSLILESASTNQTSMYLCASRPGQGNQPQHFGDGTRLSIL.

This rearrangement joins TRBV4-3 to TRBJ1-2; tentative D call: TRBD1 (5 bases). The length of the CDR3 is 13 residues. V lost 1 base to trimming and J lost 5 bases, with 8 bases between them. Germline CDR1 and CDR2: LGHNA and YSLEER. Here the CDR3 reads CASSQGGGYGYTF. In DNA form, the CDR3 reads TGCGCCAGCAGCCAAGGGGGCGGATATGGCTACACCTTC.

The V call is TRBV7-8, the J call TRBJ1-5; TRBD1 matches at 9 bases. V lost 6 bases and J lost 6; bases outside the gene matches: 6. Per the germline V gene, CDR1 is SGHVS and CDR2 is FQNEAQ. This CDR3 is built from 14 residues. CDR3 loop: CASSTGTGTQPQHF. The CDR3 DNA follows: TGTGCCAGCAGTACCGGGACAGGGACTCAGCCCCAGCATTTT. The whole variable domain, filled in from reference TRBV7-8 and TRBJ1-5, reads GAGVSQSPRYKVAKRGQDVALRCDPISGHVSLFWYQQALGQGPEFLTYFQNEAQLDKSGLPSDRFFAERPEGSVSTLKIQRTQQEDSAVYLCASSTGTGTQPQHFGDGTRLSIL.

DNA for the CDR3: TGTGCCAGCAGCCCACCGGGGGGAAACACCATATATTTT. Translation gives CASSPPGGNTIYF. The chain carries TRBV7-6 and TRBJ1-3; D is unresolved. The CDR3 length is 13 residues. The V end was cut by 5 bases, the J end by 4 bases, with 9 bases between. From germline, CDR1 is SGHVS and CDR2 FNYEAQ.

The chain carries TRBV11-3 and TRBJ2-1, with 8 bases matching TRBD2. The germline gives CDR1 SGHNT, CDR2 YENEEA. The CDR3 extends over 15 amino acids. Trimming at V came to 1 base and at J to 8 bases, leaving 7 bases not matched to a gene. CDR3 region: CASSLVSGSNYEQFF. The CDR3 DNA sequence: TGTGCCAGCAGCTTAGTGAGCGGGAGTAACTATGAGCAGTTCTTC. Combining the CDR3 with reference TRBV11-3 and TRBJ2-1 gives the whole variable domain EAGVVQSPRYKIIEKKQPVAFWCNPISGHNTLYWYLQNLGQGPELLIRYENEEAVDDSQLPKDRFSAERLKGVDSTLKIQPAELGDSAVYLCASSLVSGSNYEQFFGPGTRLTVL.

This chain's CDR3 is CASSFYPGTGVYEQYF. The CDR3 DNA reads as TGTGCCAGCAGCTTCTATCCCGGGACAGGGGTCTACGAGCAGTACTTC. The rearrangement joins TRBV7-3 to TRBJ2-7; 10 bases align to TRBD1. Trimming cost V 3 bases and J 3 bases; bases outside gene matches: 8. The CDR3 is 16 residues long. Germline loops: CDR1 SGHTA, CDR2 FQGTGA.

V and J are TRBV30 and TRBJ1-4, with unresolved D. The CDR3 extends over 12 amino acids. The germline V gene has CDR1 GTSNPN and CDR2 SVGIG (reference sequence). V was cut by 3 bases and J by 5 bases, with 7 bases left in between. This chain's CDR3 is CAWRGLNEKLFF. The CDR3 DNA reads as TGTGCCTGGAGGGGCCTAAATGAAAAACTGTTTTTT.

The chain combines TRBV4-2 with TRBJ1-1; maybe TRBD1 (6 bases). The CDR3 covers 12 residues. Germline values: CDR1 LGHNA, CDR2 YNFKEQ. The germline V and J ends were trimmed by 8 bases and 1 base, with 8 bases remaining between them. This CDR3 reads CASGQSNTEAFF. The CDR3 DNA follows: TGTGCCAGCGGACAGTCGAACACTGAAGCTTTCTTT.

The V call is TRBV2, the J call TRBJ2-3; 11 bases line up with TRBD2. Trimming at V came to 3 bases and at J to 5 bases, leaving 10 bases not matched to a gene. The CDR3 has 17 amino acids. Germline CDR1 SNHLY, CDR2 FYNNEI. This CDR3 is CASSDPSLAGGGDTQYF. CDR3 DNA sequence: TGTGCCAGCAGTGATCCCTCCCTAGCGGGAGGAGGAGATACGCAGTATTTT.